This is a list of T cell receptor beta chains from one sample in a study of OX40 agonist ivuxolimab in advanced cancers. The protocol was immunoSEQ multiplex PCR, while the TCRdb copy is restricted to in-frame clones and leaves out a portion. The sample includes 10,000 to 15,000 clones, over 70% of them seen just once. Specimen: CD4+ or CD8+ T cells sorted from blood, collected in a trial of the OX40 agonist ivuxolimab. These receptors all stem from an adult with an advanced solid tumor such as melanoma, head and neck, liver or kidney cancer. Both conserved end residues are part of each CDR3. The order of the fields is J gene, V gene, clone size, D gene, CDR3 DNA, CDR3 protein. A D gene is named only where the DNA matches it firmly. Rows may omit the clone size; those that give it use once, few, many or a size class.

>TRBJ2-1|TRBV28|.|.
TGTGCCAGCAGTTTAGAGGGGAATGAGCAGTTCTTC
CASSLEGNEQFF
>TRBJ2-1|TRBV14|.|TRBD2
TGTGCCAGCAGCCAAGATCGAGGAGCGGGGGGGCTCGGTGAGCAGTTCTTC
CASSQDRGAGGLGEQFF
>TRBJ1-5|TRBV6-1|.|.
TGTGCCAGCGACAGGATAGGGAGCAATCAGCCCCAGCATTTT
CASDRIGSNQPQHF
>TRBJ2-7|TRBV10-2|.|.
TGCGCCAGCAGTGAGCATCAGAGTGCGGCCTACGAGCAGTACTTC
CASSEHQSAAYEQYF
>TRBJ1-1|TRBV30|.|.
TGTGCCTGGAGTGTTGGGGTAGTGAACACTGAAGCTTTCTTT
CAWSVGVVNTEAFF
>TRBJ2-7|TRBV29-1|.|.
TGCAGCGTTGAAGCACCAGACAGGACCAACTACGAGCAGTACTTC
CSVEAPDRTNYEQYF
>TRBJ1-2|TRBV28|.|.
TGTGCCAGCAGGGGCCTGAAGAGGCTAAACTATGGCTACACCTTC
CASRGLKRLNYGYTF
>TRBJ2-1|TRBV5-8|.|TRBD2
TGTGCCAGCAGCCAGGGAGGCGGGGGGGCCGATGAGCAGTTCTTC
CASSQGGGGADEQFF
>TRBJ2-7|TRBV15|.|TRBD1
TGTGCCACCAGCAGATCCAGACAGGGTGACGAGCAGTACTTC
CATSRSRQGDEQYF
>TRBJ1-2|TRBV5-4|.|.
TGTGCCAGCAGCTTGGAGAACTATGGCTACACCTTC
CASSLENYGYTF
>TRBJ2-1|TRBV7-9|.|.
TGTGCCAGCACCTTATACAATGAGCAGTTCTTC
CASTLYNEQFF
>TRBJ1-1|TRBV6-4|.|TRBD1
TGTGCCAGCAGTGTGGAGGGGGCATCCACTGAAGCTTTCTTT
CASSVEGASTEAFF
>TRBJ2-7|TRBV16|.|.
TGTGCCAGCAGCCCCGGTGAAGGCGGCTACGAGCAGTACTTC
CASSPGEGGYEQYF
>TRBJ2-7|TRBV7-2|.|TRBD1
TGTGCCAGCAGCTCCCCGGGACAGGGCTACGAGCAGTACTTC
CASSSPGQGYEQYF
>TRBJ1-5|TRBV9|.|.
TGTGCCAGCAGCGTAGGGGAGGGGGGTAATCAGCCCCAGCATTTT
CASSVGEGGNQPQHF
>TRBJ2-5|TRBV29-1|.|TRBD1
TGCAGCGTTGAAGGAGGGACAGGGGTCCAAGAGACCCAGTACTTC
CSVEGGTGVQETQYF
>TRBJ2-6|TRBV7-6|.|.
TGTGCCAGCAGCTTAGGCGGGACGGTGGCGTTCAACGTCCTGACTTTC
CASSLGGTVAFNVLTF
>TRBJ2-7|TRBV7-9|.|.
TGTGCCAGCAGCTCCGGCGGCAGGCGTCCCGAGCAGTACTTC
CASSSGGRRPEQYF
>TRBJ1-2|TRBV19|.|.
TGTGCCAGTAGTTATGGGGGGGCGCATAACTATGGCTACACCTTC
CASSYGGAHNYGYTF
>TRBJ2-5|TRBV2|.|TRBD1
TGTGCCAGCAGTCCAGGTCCGGACAGGGGCTTTTACTTC
CASSPGPDRGFYF
>TRBJ1-2|TRBV25-1|.|.
TGTGCCAGCAGTGGTACAGGGTCAACTTACTATGGCTACACCTTC
CASSGTGSTYYGYTF
>TRBJ2-1|TRBV7-3|few|.
TGTGCCAGCAGCCCTTATTCTTACAATGAGCAGTTCTTC
CASSPYSYNEQFF
>TRBJ1-4|TRBV7-9|.|.
TGTGCCAGCAGCTCCGACCCACCGACTAATGAAAAACTGTTTTTT
CASSSDPPTNEKLFF
>TRBJ2-3|TRBV7-6|.|TRBD2
TGTGCCAGCAGAGGACTAGCGGGAGACACAGATACGCAGTATTTT
CASRGLAGDTDTQYF
>TRBJ2-1|TRBV7-3|.|TRBD1
TGTGCCAGCAGCCGCTTGGGACAGGGGGCGAATATTGATAGACTAGGAGACAATGAGCAGTTCTTC
CASSRLGQGANIDRLGDNEQFF
>TRBJ2-7|TRBV9|.|.
TGTGCCAGCAGCCCCCCCTATAGTCCCGAGCAGTACTTC
CASSPPYSPEQYF
>TRBJ2-7|TRBV11-2|.|.
TGTGCCAGCAGCTTAGAAGCGACTAGATTCAACGAGCAGTACTTC
CASSLEATRFNEQYF
>TRBJ1-1|TRBV7-9|.|TRBD1
TGTGCCAGCAGCGACAGGGGTTTAGGCACTGAAGCTTTCTTT
CASSDRGLGTEAFF
>TRBJ1-3|TRBV6-5|.|.
TGTGCCAGCAGTTACTCCGGTGGAAACACCATATATTTT
CASSYSGGNTIYF
>TRBJ2-1|TRBV27|.|.
TGTGCCAGCAGTTCCGACAGCCGGCAGTTCTTC
CASSSDSRQFF
>TRBJ2-7|TRBV12-2|.|.
TGTGCAAGTCGCTTAGCGACCGGGACAGGGGGCTACGAGCAGTACTTC
CASRLATGTGGYEQYF
>TRBJ2-7|TRBV30|.|.
TGTGCCTGGAGTGTAGATGGGGCGGGTCCGGGAAAACCCTACGAGCAGTACTTC
CAWSVDGAGPGKPYEQYF
>TRBJ2-7|TRBV7-9|.|.
TGTGCCAGCAGTGGGACAAATTCCTACGAGCAGTACTTC
CASSGTNSYEQYF
>TRBJ2-5|TRBV7-9|.|.
TGTGCCAGCAAAGAGACCCAGTACTTC
CASKETQYF
>TRBJ2-2|TRBV4-1|.|.
TGCGCCAGCGGGGGGGCTGGGACCGGGGAGCTGTTTTTT
CASGGAGTGELFF
>TRBJ2-7|TRBV2|.|.
TGTGCCATCGCGGGTTTGGGCTACGAGCAGTACTTC
CAIAGLGYEQYF
>TRBJ2-7|TRBV5-6|medium-sized|.
TGTGCCAGCAGCTTTAAGCGGACCTACGAGCAGTACTTC
CASSFKRTYEQYF
>TRBJ1-2|TRBV14|.|.
TGTGCCAGCAGCCCTACGTCTAACTATGGCTACACCTTC
CASSPTSNYGYTF
>TRBJ2-1|TRBV2|.|TRBD2
TGTGCCAGCAGGAAAACTAGCGGGAGTTACAATGAGCAGTTCTTC
CASRKTSGSYNEQFF
>TRBJ2-5|TRBV10-3|.|TRBD2
TGTGCCATCTGCGACAGCGGGGGGGCGGAGACCCAGTACTTC
CAICDSGGAETQYF
>TRBJ1-4|TRBV6-5|.|.
TGTGCCAGCAGTTACTCGGGAGGGGCAACTAATGAAAAACTGTTTTTT
CASSYSGGATNEKLFF
>TRBJ2-7|TRBV14|.|TRBD2
TGTGCCAGCAGCCAAGGCCAGGGACTAGCGGGGGGGCTGGACGAGCAGTACTTC
CASSQGQGLAGGLDEQYF
>TRBJ2-1|TRBV27|.|.
TGTGCCAGCAGTTTATCGATTCGTAACTACAATGAGCAGTTCTTC
CASSLSIRNYNEQFF
>TRBJ1-4|TRBV4-1|.|.
TGCGCCAGCAGCCAAGCGGCGGGGCCCAATGAAAAACTGTTTTTT
CASSQAAGPNEKLFF
>TRBJ2-2|TRBV6-5|.|TRBD1
TGTGCCAGCAGTTACGCCTCGACAGGGGCCGGGGAGCTGTTTTTT
CASSYASTGAGELFF
>TRBJ2-1|TRBV7-9|.|TRBD2
TGTGCCAGCCCGGGACTAGCGGGAGCCCCGGTGGATGAGCAGTTCTTC
CASPGLAGAPVDEQFF
>TRBJ2-5|TRBV10-2|medium-sized|TRBD1
TGCGCCAGCACCGTGGGACAGTTCCAAGAGACCCAGTACTTC
CASTVGQFQETQYF
>TRBJ2-5|TRBV4-1|.|.
TGCGCCAGCAGCGAAGAACAGGGTCTACAAGAGACCCAGTACTTC
CASSEEQGLQETQYF
>TRBJ2-7|TRBV6-1|.|.
TGTGCCAGCCGCTACGACGAAGAGCAGTACTTC
CASRYDEEQYF
>TRBJ1-1|TRBV5-1|.|.
TGCGCCAGCAGAAACGGGCCTGAAGCTTTCTTT
CASRNGPEAFF
>TRBJ2-2|TRBV27|.|.
TGTGCCAGCGCCCTAGGGGGAGCGGCCGGGGAGCTGTTTTTT
CASALGGAAGELFF
>TRBJ2-2|TRBV7-9|.|TRBD1
TGTGCCAGCAGCTCTACAGGGGACACCGGGGAGCTGTTTTTT
CASSSTGDTGELFF
>TRBJ1-3|TRBV28|once|.
TGTGCCAGCAGTCCCGGACTGGCTCCTGGAAACACCATATATTTT
CASSPGLAPGNTIYF
>TRBJ2-5|TRBV5-6|few|.
TGTGCCAGCAGCTTGGTAGGGGGTCTAGAGACCCAGTACTTC
CASSLVGGLETQYF
>TRBJ1-3|TRBV2|few|.
TGTGCCAGCAGTGCAGAGGTTGGAAACACCATATATTTT
CASSAEVGNTIYF